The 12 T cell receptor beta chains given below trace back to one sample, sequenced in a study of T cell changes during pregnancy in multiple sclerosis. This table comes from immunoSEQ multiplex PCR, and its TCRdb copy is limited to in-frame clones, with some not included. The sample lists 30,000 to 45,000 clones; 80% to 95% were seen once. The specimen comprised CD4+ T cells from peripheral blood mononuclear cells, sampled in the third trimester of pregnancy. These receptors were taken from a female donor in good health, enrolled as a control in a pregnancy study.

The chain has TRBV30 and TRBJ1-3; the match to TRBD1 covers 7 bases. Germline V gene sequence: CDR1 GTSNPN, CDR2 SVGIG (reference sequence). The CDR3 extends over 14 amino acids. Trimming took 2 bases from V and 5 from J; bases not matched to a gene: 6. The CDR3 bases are TGTGCCTGGAGTAACCAGGGGGGACGAAACACCATATATTTT. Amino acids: CAWSNQGGRNTIYF.

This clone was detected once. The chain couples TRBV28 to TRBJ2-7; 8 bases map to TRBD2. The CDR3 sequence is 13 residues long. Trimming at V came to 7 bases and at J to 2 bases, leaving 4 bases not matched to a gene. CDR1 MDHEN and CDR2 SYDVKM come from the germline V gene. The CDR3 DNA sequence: TGTGCCAGCACGAACGGGGGGGCCTACGAGCAGTACTTC. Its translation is CASTNGGAYEQYF.

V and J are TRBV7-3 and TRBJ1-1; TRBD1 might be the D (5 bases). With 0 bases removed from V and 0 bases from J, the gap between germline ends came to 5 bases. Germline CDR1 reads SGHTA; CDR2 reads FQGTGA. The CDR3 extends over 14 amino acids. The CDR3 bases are TGTGCCAGCAGCTTAACAGGGGTGAACACTGAAGCTTTCTTT. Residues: CASSLTGVNTEAFF.

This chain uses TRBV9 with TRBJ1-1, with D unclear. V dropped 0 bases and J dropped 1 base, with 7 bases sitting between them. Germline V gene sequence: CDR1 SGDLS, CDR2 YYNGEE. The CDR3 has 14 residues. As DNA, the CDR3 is TGTGCCAGCAGCGTAGTCCATCAGAACACTGAAGCTTTCTTT. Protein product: CASSVVHQNTEAFF. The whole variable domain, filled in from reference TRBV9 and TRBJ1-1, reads DSGVTQTPKHLITATGQRVTLRCSPRSGDLSVYWYQQSLDQGLQFLIQYYNGEERAKGNILERFSAQQFPDLHSELNLSSLELGDSALYFCASSVVHQNTEAFFGQGTRLTVV.

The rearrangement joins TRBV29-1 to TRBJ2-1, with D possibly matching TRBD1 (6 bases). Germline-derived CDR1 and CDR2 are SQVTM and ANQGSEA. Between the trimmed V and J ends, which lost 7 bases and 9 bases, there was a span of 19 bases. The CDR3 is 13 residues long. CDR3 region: CSARLRGNSEQFF. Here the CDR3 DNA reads TGCAGCGCCCGCCTCAGGGGCAACAGTGAGCAGTTCTTC.

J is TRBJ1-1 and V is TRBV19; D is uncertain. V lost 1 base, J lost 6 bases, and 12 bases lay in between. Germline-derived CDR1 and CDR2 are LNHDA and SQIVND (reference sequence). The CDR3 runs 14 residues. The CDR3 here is CASSIVYSGPEAFF. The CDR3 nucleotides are TGTGCCAGTAGTATAGTTTACAGCGGGCCTGAAGCTTTCTTT. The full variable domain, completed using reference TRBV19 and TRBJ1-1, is DGGITQSPKYLFRKEGQNVTLSCEQNLNHDAMYWYRQDPGQGLRLIYYSQIVNDFQKGDIAEGYSVSREKKESFPLTVTSAQKNPTAFYLCASSIVYSGPEAFFGQGTRLTVV.

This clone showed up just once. The CDR3 spells CSLRGPGGNEQFF. The CDR3 nucleotides are TGCAGCTTGAGGGGCCCCGGGGGCAATGAGCAGTTCTTC. The rearrangement uses TRBV29-1 and TRBJ2-1; TRBD2 might be the D (6 bases). The germline gives CDR1 SQVTM, CDR2 ANQGSEA. This CDR3 spans 13 amino acids. Trimming pared 8 bases from V and 6 bases from J, leaving 17 bases between.

The CDR3 DNA reads TGCAGCGTGGGGGGACTGCGGGGTGGCTACACCTTC. Translated: CSVGGLRGGYTF. The V and J genes are TRBV29-1 and TRBJ1-2, with a possible D match to TRBD1 (5 bases). The germline CDR1 and CDR2 sequences are SQVTM and ANQGSEA. The germline V and J ends were trimmed by 6 bases and 7 bases, with 15 bases remaining between them. The CDR3 runs 12 residues.

This chain's CDR3 is CASSRTATNEKLFF. Here the CDR3 DNA reads TGTGCCAGCAGTCGGACAGCAACTAATGAAAAACTGTTTTTT. This rearrangement joins TRBV6-5 to TRBJ1-4; tentative D call: TRBD1 (6 bases). The V end lost 5 bases, the J end lost 0 bases, and 7 bases lay between the germline ends. This CDR3 region has 14 residues. Germline CDR1 reads MNHEY; CDR2 reads SVGAGI.

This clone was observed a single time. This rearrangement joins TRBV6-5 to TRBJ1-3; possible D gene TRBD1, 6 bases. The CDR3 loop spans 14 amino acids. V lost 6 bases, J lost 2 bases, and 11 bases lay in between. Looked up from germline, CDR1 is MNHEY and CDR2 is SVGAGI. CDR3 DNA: TGTGCCAGCAGCCGGGACAACCCTGGAAACACCATATATTTT. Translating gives CASSRDNPGNTIYF.

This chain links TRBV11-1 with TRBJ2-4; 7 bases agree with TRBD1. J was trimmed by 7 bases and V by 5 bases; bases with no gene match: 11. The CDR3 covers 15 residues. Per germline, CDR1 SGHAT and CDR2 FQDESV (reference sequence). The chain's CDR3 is CASSPIDRDGNIQYF. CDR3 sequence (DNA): TGTGCCAGCAGCCCTATCGACAGGGACGGTAACATTCAGTACTTC.

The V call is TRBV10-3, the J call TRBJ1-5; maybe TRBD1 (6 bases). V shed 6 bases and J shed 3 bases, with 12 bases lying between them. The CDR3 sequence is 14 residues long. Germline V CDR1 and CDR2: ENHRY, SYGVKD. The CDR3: CAIRGDTDNQPQHF. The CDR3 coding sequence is TGTGCCATCAGGGGGGACACGGACAATCAGCCCCAGCATTTT.